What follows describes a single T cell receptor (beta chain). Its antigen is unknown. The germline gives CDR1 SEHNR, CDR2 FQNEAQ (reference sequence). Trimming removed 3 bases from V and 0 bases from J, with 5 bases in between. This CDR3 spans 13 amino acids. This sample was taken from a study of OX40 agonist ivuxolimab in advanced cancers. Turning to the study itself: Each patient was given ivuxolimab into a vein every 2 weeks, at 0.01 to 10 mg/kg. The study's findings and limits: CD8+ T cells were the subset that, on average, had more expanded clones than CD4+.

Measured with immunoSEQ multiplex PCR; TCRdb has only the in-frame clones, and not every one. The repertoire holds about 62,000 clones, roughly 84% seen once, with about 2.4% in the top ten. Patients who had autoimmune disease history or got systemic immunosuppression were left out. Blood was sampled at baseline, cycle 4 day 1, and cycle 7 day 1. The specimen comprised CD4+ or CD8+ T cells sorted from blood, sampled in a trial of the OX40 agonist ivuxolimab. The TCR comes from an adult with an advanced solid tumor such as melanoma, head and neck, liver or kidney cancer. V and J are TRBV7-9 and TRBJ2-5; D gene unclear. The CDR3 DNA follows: TGTGCCAGCAGCTTTCTACACCAAGAGACCCAGTACTTC. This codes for CASSFLHQETQYF.